This T cell receptor beta chain comes out of a study of shared clonotypes between healthy human individuals. The method was immunoSEQ multiplex PCR; TCRdb's version includes in-frame clones alone and lacks a portion of them. The sample shows a few million clones, just under 95% of them seen only once. Per germline, CDR1 SGDLS and CDR2 YYNGEE. The CDR3 is 15 residues long. Germline trimming cut 0 bases from V and 7 bases from J; bases unmatched to any gene: 4. The V and J genes are TRBV9 and TRBJ2-1, with 10 nucleotides matching TRBD2. The sequencing input was naive CD4+ T cells from PBMCs. Subset in this sample: CD45RA+ positively selected. The receptor was derived from a man younger than 30 in good health. Some clones in this sample may be carry-over from other donors' samples. The CDR3 DNA follows: TGTGCCAGCAGCGTAGTTGGGGGACTAGCGAATGAGCAGTTCTTC. Translated: CASSVVGGLANEQFF.